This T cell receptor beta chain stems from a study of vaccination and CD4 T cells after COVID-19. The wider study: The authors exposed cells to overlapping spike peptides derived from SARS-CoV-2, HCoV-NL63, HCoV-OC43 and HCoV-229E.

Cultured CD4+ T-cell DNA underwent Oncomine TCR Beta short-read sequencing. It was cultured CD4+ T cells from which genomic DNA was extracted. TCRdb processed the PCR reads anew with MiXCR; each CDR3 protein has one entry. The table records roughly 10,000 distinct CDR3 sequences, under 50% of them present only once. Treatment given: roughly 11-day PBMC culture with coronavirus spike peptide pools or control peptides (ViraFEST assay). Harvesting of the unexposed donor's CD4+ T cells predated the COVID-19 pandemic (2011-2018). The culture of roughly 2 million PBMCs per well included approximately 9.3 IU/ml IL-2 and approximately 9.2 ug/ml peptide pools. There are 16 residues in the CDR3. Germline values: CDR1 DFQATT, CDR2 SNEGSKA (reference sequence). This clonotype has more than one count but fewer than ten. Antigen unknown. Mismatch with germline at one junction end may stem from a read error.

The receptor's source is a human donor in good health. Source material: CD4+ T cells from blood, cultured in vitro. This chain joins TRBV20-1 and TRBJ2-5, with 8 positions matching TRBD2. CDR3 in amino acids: CSARDLTSGLQGTQYF. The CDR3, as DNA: TGCAGTGCTAGAGATCTTACTAGCGGACTCCAAGGGACCCAGTACTTC.